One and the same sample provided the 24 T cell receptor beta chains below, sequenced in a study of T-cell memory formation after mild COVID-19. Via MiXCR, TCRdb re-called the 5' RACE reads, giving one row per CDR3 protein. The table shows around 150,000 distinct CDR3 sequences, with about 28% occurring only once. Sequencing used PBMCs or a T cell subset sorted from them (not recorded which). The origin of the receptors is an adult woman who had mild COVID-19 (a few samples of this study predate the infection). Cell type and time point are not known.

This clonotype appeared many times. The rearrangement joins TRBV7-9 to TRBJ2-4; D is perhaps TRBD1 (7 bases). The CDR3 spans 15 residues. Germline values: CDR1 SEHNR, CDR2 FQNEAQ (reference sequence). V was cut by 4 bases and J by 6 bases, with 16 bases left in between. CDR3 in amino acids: CASSSTGQEGNIQYF. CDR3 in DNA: TGTGCCAGCAGCTCCACCGGACAGGAGGGAAACATTCAGTACTTC.

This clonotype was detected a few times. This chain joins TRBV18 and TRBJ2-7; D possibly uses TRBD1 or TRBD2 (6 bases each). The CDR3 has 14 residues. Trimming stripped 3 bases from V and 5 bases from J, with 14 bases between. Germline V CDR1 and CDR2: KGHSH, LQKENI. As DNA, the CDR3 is TGTGCCAGCTCACCCAACCCGGGGGCCCACGAGCAGTACTTC. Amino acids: CASSPNPGAHEQYF.

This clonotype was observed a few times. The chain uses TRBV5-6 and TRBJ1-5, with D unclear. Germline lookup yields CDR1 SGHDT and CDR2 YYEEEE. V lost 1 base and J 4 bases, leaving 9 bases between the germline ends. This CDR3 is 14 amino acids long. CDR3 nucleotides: TGTGCCAGCAGCTTGTCTACGAAAAATCAGCCCCAGCATTTT. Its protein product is CASSLSTKNQPQHF.

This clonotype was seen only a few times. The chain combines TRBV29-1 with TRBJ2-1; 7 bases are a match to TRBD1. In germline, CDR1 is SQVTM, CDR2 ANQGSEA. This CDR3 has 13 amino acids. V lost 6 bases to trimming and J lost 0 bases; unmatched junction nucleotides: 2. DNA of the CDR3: TGCAGCGTAAGGACAGGCTCCTACAATGAGCAGTTCTTC. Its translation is CSVRTGSYNEQFF.

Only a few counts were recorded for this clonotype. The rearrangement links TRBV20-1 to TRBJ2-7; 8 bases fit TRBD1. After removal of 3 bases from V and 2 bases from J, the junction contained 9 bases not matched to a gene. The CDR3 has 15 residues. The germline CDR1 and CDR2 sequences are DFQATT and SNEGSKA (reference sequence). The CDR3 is CSASFSGTGAYEQYF. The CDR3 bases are TGCAGTGCTAGCTTTTCCGGGACAGGCGCCTACGAGCAGTACTTC.

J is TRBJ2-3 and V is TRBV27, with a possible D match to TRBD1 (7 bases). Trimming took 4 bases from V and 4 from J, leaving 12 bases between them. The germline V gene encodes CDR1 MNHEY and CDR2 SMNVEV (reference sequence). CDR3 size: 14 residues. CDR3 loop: CASSSGGTADTQYF. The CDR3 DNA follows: TGTGCCAGCAGTTCAGGCGGGACAGCAGATACGCAGTATTTT.

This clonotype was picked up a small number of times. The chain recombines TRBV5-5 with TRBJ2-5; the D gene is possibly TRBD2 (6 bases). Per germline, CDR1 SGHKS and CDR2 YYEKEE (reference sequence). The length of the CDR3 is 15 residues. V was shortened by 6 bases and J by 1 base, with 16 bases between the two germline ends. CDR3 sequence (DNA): TGTGCCAGCACCACCGGCAGCGGGTCCCAAGAGACCCAGTACTTC. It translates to CASTTGSGSQETQYF.

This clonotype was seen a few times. Here the CDR3 DNA reads TGTGCCAGCAGCGGCCTAGCGGGGAACACCGGGGAGCTGTTTTTT. Protein sequence: CASSGLAGNTGELFF. The chain couples TRBV7-9 to TRBJ2-2, with 8 nucleotides matching TRBD2. Germline lookup yields CDR1 SEHNR and CDR2 FQNEAQ (reference sequence). The V gene end was trimmed by 5 bases and the J gene end by 1 base; junction bases not matched to a gene: 3. The CDR3 spans 15 residues.

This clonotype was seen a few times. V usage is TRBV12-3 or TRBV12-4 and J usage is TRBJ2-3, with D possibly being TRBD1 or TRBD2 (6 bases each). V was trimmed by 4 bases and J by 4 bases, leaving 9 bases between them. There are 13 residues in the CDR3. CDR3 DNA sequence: TGTGCCAGCAGTTCCGGGGGCTCAGATACGCAGTATTTT. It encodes CASSSGGSDTQYF.

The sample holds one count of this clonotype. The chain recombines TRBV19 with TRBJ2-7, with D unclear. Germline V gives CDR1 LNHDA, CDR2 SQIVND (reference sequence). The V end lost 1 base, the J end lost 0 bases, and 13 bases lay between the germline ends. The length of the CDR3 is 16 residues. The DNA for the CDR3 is TGTGCCAGTAGTATAGGTTACCTACCAAGCTCCTACGAGCAGTACTTC. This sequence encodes CASSIGYLPSSYEQYF.

The CDR3 coding sequence is TGTGCCAGCAGCCGGACAGGGTGGGAAGATCAGCCCCAGCATTTT. Its translation is CASSRTGWEDQPQHF. V gene TRBV5-5 combines with J gene TRBJ1-5, with TRBD1 matching over 8 bases. J lost 5 bases, V lost 4 bases, and 8 bases had no gene match. Per germline, CDR1 SGHKS and CDR2 YYEKEE (reference sequence). The CDR3 is made up of 15 amino acids.

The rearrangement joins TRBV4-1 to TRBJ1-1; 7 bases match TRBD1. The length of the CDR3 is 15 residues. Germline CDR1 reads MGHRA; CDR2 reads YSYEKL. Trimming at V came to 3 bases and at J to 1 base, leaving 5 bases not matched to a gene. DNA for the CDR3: TGCGCCAGCAGCCATGGGGGACAGAGGAACACTGAAGCTTTCTTT. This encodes CASSHGGQRNTEAFF.

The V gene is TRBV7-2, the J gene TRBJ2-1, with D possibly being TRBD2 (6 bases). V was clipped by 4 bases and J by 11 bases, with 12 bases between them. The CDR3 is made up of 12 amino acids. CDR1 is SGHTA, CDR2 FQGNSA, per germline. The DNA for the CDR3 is TGTGCCAGCAGCTCTATCCGGGGGAAGCAGTTCTTC. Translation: CASSSIRGKQFF. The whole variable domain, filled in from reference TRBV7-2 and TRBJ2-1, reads GAGVSQSPSNKVTEKGKDVELRCDPISGHTALYWYRQSLGQGLEFLIYFQGNSAPDKSGLPSDRFSAERTGGSVSTLTIQRTQQEDSAVYLCASSSIRGKQFFGPGTRLTVL.

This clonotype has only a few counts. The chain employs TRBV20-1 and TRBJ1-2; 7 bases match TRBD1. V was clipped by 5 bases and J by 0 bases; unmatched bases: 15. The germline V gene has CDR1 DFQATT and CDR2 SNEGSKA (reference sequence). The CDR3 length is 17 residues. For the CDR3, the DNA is TGCAGTGCTGGACTTGGGACAGTACCCTTAGCTAACTATGGCTACACCTTC. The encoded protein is CSAGLGTVPLANYGYTF.

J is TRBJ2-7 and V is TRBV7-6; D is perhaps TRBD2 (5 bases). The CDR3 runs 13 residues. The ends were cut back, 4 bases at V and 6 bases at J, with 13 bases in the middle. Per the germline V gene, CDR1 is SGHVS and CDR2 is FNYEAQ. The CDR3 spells CASSSEGRSEQYF. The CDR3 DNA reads TGTGCCAGCAGCTCCGAGGGTCGGTCCGAGCAGTACTTC.

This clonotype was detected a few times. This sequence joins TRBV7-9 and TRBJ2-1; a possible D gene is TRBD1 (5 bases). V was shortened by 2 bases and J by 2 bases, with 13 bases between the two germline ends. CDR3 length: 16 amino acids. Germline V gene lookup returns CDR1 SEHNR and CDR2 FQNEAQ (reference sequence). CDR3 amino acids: CASSLPGNLPYNEQFF. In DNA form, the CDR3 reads TGTGCCAGCAGCTTACCAGGGAACCTACCCTACAATGAGCAGTTCTTC.

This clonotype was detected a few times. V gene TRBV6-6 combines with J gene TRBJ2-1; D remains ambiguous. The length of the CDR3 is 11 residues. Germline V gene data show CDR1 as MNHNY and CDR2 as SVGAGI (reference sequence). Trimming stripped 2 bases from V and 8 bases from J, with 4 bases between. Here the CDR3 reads CASSYGHEQFF. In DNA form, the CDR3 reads TGTGCCAGCAGTTACGGCCATGAGCAGTTCTTC.

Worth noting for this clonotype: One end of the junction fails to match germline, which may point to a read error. CDR3 sequence (DNA): TGTGCCAGCAGCTTAGGACAGCGTACAGACTTC. This translates into CASSLGQRTDF. The chain couples TRBV7-9 to TRBJ2-5; possibly TRBD1 for D (5 bases). This CDR3 is 11 amino acids long. Germline V gene sequence: CDR1 SEHNR, CDR2 FQNEAQ (reference sequence).

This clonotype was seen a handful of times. This CDR3 reads CASSHDRDRGSYEQYF. As DNA, the CDR3 is TGTGCCAGCAGCCATGATCGGGACAGGGGCTCCTACGAGCAGTACTTC. The chain uses TRBV14 and TRBJ2-7; 10 bases line up with TRBD1. V dropped 3 bases and J dropped 0; count of bases not matched to a gene: 5. The CDR3 spans 16 residues. Germline V gives CDR1 SGHDN, CDR2 FVKESK.

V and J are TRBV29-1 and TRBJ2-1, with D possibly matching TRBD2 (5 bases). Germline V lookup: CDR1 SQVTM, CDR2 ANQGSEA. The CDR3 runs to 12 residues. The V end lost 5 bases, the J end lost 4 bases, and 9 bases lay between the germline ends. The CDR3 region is CSVKPGYNEQFF. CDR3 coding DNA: TGCAGCGTTAAGCCGGGGTACAATGAGCAGTTCTTC.

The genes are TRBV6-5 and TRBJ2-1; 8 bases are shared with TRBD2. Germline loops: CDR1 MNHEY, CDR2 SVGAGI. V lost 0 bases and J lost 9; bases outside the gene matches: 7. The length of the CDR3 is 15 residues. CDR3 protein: CASSYSPAGGFEQFF. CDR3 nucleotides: TGTGCCAGCAGTTACTCGCCCGCGGGAGGTTTTGAGCAGTTCTTC.

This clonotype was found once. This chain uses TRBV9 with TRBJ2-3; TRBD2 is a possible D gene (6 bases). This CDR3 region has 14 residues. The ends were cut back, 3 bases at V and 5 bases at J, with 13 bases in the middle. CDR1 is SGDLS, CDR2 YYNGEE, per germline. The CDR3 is CASSAGVAEDTQYF. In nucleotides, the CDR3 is TGTGCCAGCAGCGCGGGGGTAGCGGAAGATACGCAGTATTTT.

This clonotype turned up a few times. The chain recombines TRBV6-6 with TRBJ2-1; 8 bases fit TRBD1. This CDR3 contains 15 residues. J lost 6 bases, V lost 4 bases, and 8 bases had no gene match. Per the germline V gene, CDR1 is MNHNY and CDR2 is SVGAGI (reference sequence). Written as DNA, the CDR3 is TGTGCCAGCAGTTCATCCGACAGGGGAAGCAATGAGCAGTTCTTC. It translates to CASSSSDRGSNEQFF.

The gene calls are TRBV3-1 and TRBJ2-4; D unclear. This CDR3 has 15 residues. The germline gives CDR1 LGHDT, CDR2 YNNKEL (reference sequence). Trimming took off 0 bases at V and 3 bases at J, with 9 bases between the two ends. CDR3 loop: CASSQERVSKNIQYF. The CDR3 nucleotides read TGTGCCAGCAGCCAAGAAAGAGTCAGCAAAAACATTCAGTACTTC.